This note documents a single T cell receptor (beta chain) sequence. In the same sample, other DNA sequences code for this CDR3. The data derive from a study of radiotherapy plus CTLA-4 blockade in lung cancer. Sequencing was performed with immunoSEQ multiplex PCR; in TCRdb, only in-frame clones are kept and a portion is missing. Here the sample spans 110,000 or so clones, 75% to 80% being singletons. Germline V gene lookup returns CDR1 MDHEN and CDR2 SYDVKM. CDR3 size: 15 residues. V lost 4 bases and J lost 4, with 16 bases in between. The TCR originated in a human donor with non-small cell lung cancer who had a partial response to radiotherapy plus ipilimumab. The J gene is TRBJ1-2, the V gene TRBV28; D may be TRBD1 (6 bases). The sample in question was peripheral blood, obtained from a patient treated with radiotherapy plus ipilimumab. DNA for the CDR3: TGTGCCAGCAGTTCGAATGGGGGCGCCGGCTATGGCTACACCTTC. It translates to CASSSNGGAGYGYTF.